This TCR beta chain was captured in a study of OX40 agonist ivuxolimab in advanced cancers. For the study in its entirety: Ivuxolimab was an agonistic, fully human IgG2 monoclonal antibody directed against OX40 (CD134), a costimulatory receptor. Intravenous ivuxolimab was administered to patients every 2 weeks at six dose levels: 0.01, 0.1, 0.3, 1.5, 3 and 10 mg/kg. Of the approximately 53 patients in dose escalation, around 19 had hepatocellular carcinoma, about 15 had melanoma, 9 had renal cell carcinoma and 9 had head and neck cancer. A male proportion of approximately 83% and a mean age of roughly 55 years, ranging from roughly 23 to 90, were recorded for the dose-escalation cohort. Prior anti-PD-1, anti-PD-L1 or anti-CTLA-4 therapy was permitted, and checkpoint inhibitors had been received by less than 45% of dose-escalation patients. Three dose-escalation patients achieved partial responses, one with hepatocellular carcinoma and two with cutaneous melanoma. The point of sequencing TCRbeta in the periphery was to test whether ivuxolimab changed TCR sequence diversity and drove clonal T-cell expansion. The monotherapy dose-escalation portion (N = 52 patients) of the phase I ivuxolimab trial is reported in the paper.

Comments on this clone: No antigen is known for it. No much larger clone exists at a distance of one base, and base qualities are not known.

In the germline V gene (reference sequence), CDR1 corresponds to MNHEY and CDR2 to SMNVEV. Trimming at the junction amounts to 10 bases on V and 0 bases on J, and the germline ends lie 13 bases apart. The CDR3 contains 13 residues, cysteine and phenylalanine counted. The CDR3 DNA has 39 bases and is translated from base 1. Genomic DNA was extracted from sorted cells for sequencing of the TCRbeta CDR3 region. TCRbeta CDR3 regions were sequenced using the immunoSEQ Assay. TCRdb provides this immuneACCESS table in a form limited to in-frame rearrangements. Some clones are lacking; in checked studies, under half of them reflect an unresolved V gene, and why the rest are absent is not known. Across this sample there are around 50,000 clones, with roughly four fifths seen only once. Of the sample, more than 1% is held by the ten largest clones. Patients with a history of autoimmune disease or receiving systemic immunosuppression were excluded from the trial. Peripheral blood for TCR sequencing was collected from all dose cohorts at baseline, on cycle 4 day 1, and on cycle 7 day 1. The samples were drawn from a first-in-human, open-label, multicenter phase I dose-escalation trial of ivuxolimab. Adults with locally advanced or metastatic head and neck squamous cell, hepatocellular, melanoma or renal cell carcinoma were enrolled in the trial. Before TCR sequencing, CD4+ and CD8+ T cells were separately sorted from peripheral blood.

General study outcomes and caveats: Low levels of normalized T-cell clonal expansion were also seen in some nonresponding patients. After ivuxolimab, expanded clones were on average more numerous among CD8+ T cells than among CD4+ T cells. The antigen specificity of the clonally expanded peripheral T cells was not determined. In partial responders in the 0.1-3.0 mg/kg groups, normalized peripheral clonal expansion was found to be among the lowest, especially among CD8+ T cells. At doses of 0.1 to 3.0 mg/kg, clonal expansion of both CD4+ and CD8+ T cells in blood was seen between baseline and week 6.

Sequencing was performed on CD4+ or CD8+ T cells sorted from blood, taken in a trial of the OX40 agonist ivuxolimab. The rearrangement joined TRBV27 to TRBJ2-7; a tentative D call is TRBD1 (6 bases match). The TCR sequence derives from an adult with an advanced solid tumor such as melanoma, head and neck, liver or kidney cancer. In nucleotide form, the sequence is TGTGCCACCGCGACAGGTTACTCCTACGAGCAGTACTTC. Its protein is CATATGYSYEQYF.